This T cell receptor beta chain was identified in a study of T cell changes during pregnancy in multiple sclerosis. The CDR3 spans 15 residues. Germline CDR1 LNHDA, CDR2 SQIVND (reference sequence). Trimming removed 3 bases at V and 9 bases at J, with 18 bases between. Repertoires were generated with immunoSEQ multiplex PCR, while TCRdb's copy carries only in-frame clones and drops some. The table has over 55,000 clones, just over 90% seen once. The TCR originated in a female donor with multiple sclerosis, enrolled in a pregnancy study. V usage is TRBV19 and J usage is TRBJ1-5; weak D call: TRBD1 (5 bases). Sequenced here: peripheral blood, sampled after pregnancy. The CDR3 sequence: CASSIATDRGGPQHF. For the CDR3, the DNA is TGTGCCAGTAGTATTGCCACCGATAGGGGAGGGCCCCAGCATTTT.